The 11 T cell receptor beta chains given below trace back to one sample, sequenced in a study of low-dose radiotherapy and immunotherapy resistance in tumors. Time point denoted: before trial treatment. First-strand cDNA used TRAV- and TRBV-specific primers, covering alpha and beta chains. For amplifying TCRs, the PCR ran for about 22 cycles with Phusion, which was used together with a constant-region primer and the adapter on the V primers. A single record per CDR3 protein comes from TCRdb applying MiXCR to the reads. The repertoire holds 54,000 or so distinct CDR3 sequences, with under 30% as singletons. The sample here was PBMCs, taken before treatment. These receptors were taken from a male donor with prostate cancer.

This clonotype was observed at least ten times. This chain uses TRBV25-1 with TRBJ2-5; tentatively, D is TRBD1 (6 bases). This CDR3 is 16 amino acids long. V lost 6 bases, J lost 2 bases, and 19 bases lay in between. Germline V CDR1 and CDR2: MGHDK, SYGVNS. CDR3 bases: TGTGCCAGCAGCTTTGGGGCCAGGGGCGGTCAAGAGACCCAGTACTTC. Translating gives CASSFGARGGQETQYF.

This clonotype was seen many times. The chain uses TRBV18 and TRBJ2-7; D possibly corresponds to TRBD1 (6 bases). Germline loops: CDR1 KGHSH, CDR2 LQKENI. Trimming took off 3 bases at V and 4 bases at J, with 10 bases between the two ends. This CDR3 is 13 amino acids long. CDR3 sequence reads: CASSPSRGYEQYF. The DNA for the CDR3 is TGTGCCAGCTCACCGAGCAGGGGTTACGAGCAGTACTTC.

This clonotype came up many times. The chain employs TRBV7-2 and TRBJ1-2; 9 positions agree with TRBD1. CDR3 size: 14 residues. J lost 8 bases, V lost 5 bases, and 9 bases had no gene match. Per the germline V gene, CDR1 is SGHTA and CDR2 is FQGNSA. The CDR3 is CASSAGQGTGGYTF. The CDR3 nucleotides read TGTGCCAGCAGCGCCGGACAGGGGACCGGCGGCTACACCTTC. The full variable domain, completed using reference TRBV7-2 and TRBJ1-2, is GAGVSQSPSNKVTEKGKDVELRCDPISGHTALYWYRQSLGQGLEFLIYFQGNSAPDKSGLPSDRFSAERTGGSVSTLTIQRTQQEDSAVYLCASSAGQGTGGYTFGSGTRLTVV.

This clonotype was found many times. The rearrangement uses TRBV5-1 and TRBJ2-1, with TRBD2 matching over 9 bases. This CDR3 has 16 residues. Germline V gene sequence: CDR1 SGHRS, CDR2 YFSETQ. Trimming cost V 2 bases and J 5 bases; bases outside gene matches: 8. The CDR3 coding sequence is TGCGCCAGCAGCTTTATAGCGGGAGTGGACCACAATGAGCAGTTCTTC. Translating gives CASSFIAGVDHNEQFF.

The rearrangement links TRBV29-1 to TRBJ2-7; the match to TRBD1 covers 7 bases. Germline-derived CDR1 and CDR2 are SQVTM and ANQGSEA. The CDR3 is 14 residues long. J gave up 2 bases and V 2 bases, and 6 bases lay outside the gene matches. The CDR3 coding sequence is TGCAGCGTTGAATCGGGACAGCTCCCCTACGAGCAGTACTTC. Translation: CSVESGQLPYEQYF.

The sample holds many counts of this clonotype. Mismatch with germline at one junction end may stem from a read error. V is TRBV6-6 and J is TRBJ2-3; 8 bases are a match to TRBD2. Germline CDR1 and CDR2: MNHNY and SVGAGI (reference sequence). The CDR3 covers 16 residues. This CDR3 is CASGYGRGLSTDTQYF. In nucleotides, the CDR3 is TGTGCCAGCGGTTACGGGAGGGGACTTAGCACAGATACGCAGTATTTT.

This clonotype was counted at least ten times. The chain joins TRBV3-1 to TRBJ1-1; D might be TRBD1 (5 bases). Trimming removed 3 bases at V and 1 base at J, with 12 bases between. Germline CDR1 and CDR2: LGHDT and YNNKEL (reference sequence). This CDR3 region has 15 residues. The CDR3 nucleotides read TGTGCCAGCAGCCAGTTAAGAAGGGGGAACACTGAAGCTTTCTTT. Translating it yields CASSQLRRGNTEAFF. Full variable domain (missing parts from reference TRBV3-1 and TRBJ1-1): DTAVSQTPKYLVTQMGNDKSIKCEQNLGHDTMYWYKQDSKKFLKIMFSYNNKELIINETVPNRFSPKSPDKAHLNLHINSLELGDSAVYFCASSQLRRGNTEAFFGQGTRLTVV.

This clonotype was counted ten times or more. The chain joins TRBV27 to TRBJ1-5, with D hard to call. CDR1 is MNHEY, CDR2 SMNVEV, per germline (reference sequence). Trimming pared 0 bases from V and 5 bases from J, leaving 5 bases between. The CDR3 spans 13 residues. CDR3 nucleotide sequence: TGTGCCAGCAGTTTATCGAGGGATCAGCCCCAGCATTTT. It translates to CASSLSRDQPQHF.

Concerning this clonotype itself: Because the CDR3's place on the DNA is in doubt, the DNA is left out and the CDR3 is given as listed by TCRdb. The chain combines TRBV2 with TRBJ2-2; the table's D call TRBD1 went unverified against the DNA. CDR1 and CDR2 (germline): SNHLY, FYNNEI. The CDR3 region is 22 residues in length, termini included. The CDR3 here is CASSTGTGVTGELFFFFFFFFF.

The chain is built from TRBV18 and TRBJ1-2; 7 bases are a match to TRBD1. The V gene end was trimmed by 5 bases and the J gene end by 4 bases; junction bases not matched to a gene: 4. This CDR3 is 13 amino acids long. Germline values: CDR1 KGHSH, CDR2 LQKENI. CDR3: CASSAQGLYGYTF. The CDR3 DNA follows: TGTGCCAGCTCAGCACAGGGGCTCTATGGCTACACCTTC.

This clonotype was observed a handful of times. The CDR3 bases are TGTGCCAGCAGCCAATCTAGCGGGAGGTTGGGAGAGACCCAGTACTTC. Translated: CASSQSSGRLGETQYF. This sequence joins TRBV28 and TRBJ2-5; TRBD2 matches 11 bases. The J segment lost 4 bases and the V segment lost 6 bases, leaving 10 bases of the junction unmatched. Germline values: CDR1 MDHEN, CDR2 SYDVKM. The CDR3 consists of 16 residues.